This T cell receptor (beta chain) was documented in a study of shared clonotypes between healthy human individuals. The CDR3 loop spans 14 amino acids. Germline assignment: CDR1 SNHLY and CDR2 FYNNEI. V was pared by 6 bases and J by 1 base, with 5 bases of the junction left unmatched. Broader study findings: Memory subsets generally showed lower estimated richness than naive subsets.

Concerning this clone: Antigen: not known.

As defined, naive CD8 cells were CD45RO-negative and positively selected for CCR7, with terminally differentiated effector memory CD45RA+ cells excluded. Measured with immunoSEQ multiplex PCR; TCRdb has only the in-frame clones, and not every one. This sample yields 600,000 or so clones, of which more than 95% are seen a single time; roughly 0.29% belongs to the top ten. This TCR was sampled from a man aged 25 to 40 in good health. The rearrangement links TRBV2 to TRBJ1-1, with 7 bases matching TRBD1. Sequenced input: naive CD8+ T cells sorted from blood. Written as DNA, the CDR3 is TGTGCCAGCAGGATCGGGACAGCGAACACTGAAGCTTTCTTT. Protein product: CASRIGTANTEAFF.